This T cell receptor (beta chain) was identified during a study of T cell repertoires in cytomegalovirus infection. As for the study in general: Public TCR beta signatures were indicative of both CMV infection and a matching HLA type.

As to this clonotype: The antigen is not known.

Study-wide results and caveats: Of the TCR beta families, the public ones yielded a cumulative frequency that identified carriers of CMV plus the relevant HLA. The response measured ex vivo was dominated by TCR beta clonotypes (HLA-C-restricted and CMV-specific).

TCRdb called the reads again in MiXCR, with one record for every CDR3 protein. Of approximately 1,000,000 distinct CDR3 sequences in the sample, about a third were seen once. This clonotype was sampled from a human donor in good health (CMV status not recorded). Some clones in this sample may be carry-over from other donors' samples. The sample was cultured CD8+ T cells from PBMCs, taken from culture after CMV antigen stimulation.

CDR3 in amino acids: CASSVTGGGAGNEQFF. The CDR3 DNA follows: TGTGCCAGCAGCGTAACAGGCGGGGGGGCGGGGAATGAGCAGTTCTTC. The rearrangement links TRBV9 to TRBJ2-1; 9 bases are a match to TRBD2. Germline lookup yields CDR1 SGDLS and CDR2 YYNGEE. The CDR3 sequence is 16 residues long. The V and J ends lost 1 base and 7 bases, in that order; junction bases with no gene match: 9. Full variable domain (outside the CDR3, taken from reference TRBV9 and TRBJ2-1): DSGVTQTPKHLITATGQRVTLRCSPRSGDLSVYWYQQSLDQGLQFLIQYYNGEERAKGNILERFSAQQFPDLHSELNLSSLELGDSALYFCASSVTGGGAGNEQFFGPGTRLTVL.